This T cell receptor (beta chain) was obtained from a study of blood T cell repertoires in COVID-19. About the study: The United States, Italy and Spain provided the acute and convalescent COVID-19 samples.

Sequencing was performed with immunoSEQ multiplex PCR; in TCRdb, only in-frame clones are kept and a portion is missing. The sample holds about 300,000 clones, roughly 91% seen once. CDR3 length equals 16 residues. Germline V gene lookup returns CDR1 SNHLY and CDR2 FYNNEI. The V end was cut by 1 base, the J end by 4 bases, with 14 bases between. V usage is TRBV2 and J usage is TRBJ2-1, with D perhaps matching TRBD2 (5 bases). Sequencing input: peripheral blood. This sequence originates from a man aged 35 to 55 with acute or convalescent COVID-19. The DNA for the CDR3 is TGTGCCAGCAGTGAAGTAACTTGGGAGAGATACAATGAGCAGTTCTTC. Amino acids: CASSEVTWERYNEQFF. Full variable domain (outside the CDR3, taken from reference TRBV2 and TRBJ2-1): EPEVTQTPSHQVTQMGQEVILRCVPISNHLYFYWYRQILGQKVEFLVSFYNNEISEKSEIFDDQFSVERPDGSNFTLKIRSTKLEDSAMYFCASSEVTWERYNEQFFGPGTRLTVL.